The 4 T cell receptor beta chains listed next were all sequenced from one sample in a study of T cells in localized non-small cell lung cancer. Clones were read by immunoSEQ multiplex PCR, and TCRdb kept only the in-frame ones, dropping some. The sample lists some 870 clones; approximately 21% were seen once. This specimen was normal lung tissue next to the tumor, taken before any cancer treatment. The receptors come from a man between 40 and 69 years old with stage I lung adenocarcinoma.

The chain recombines TRBV30 with TRBJ2-7; 7 positions match TRBD1. The trim removed 6 bases at V and 3 bases at J, leaving 5 bases unmatched. This CDR3 is built from 12 residues. Looked up from germline, CDR1 is GTSNPN and CDR2 is SVGIG (reference sequence). In DNA, the CDR3 is TGTGCCTGCCGACAGGGACGCTACGAGCAGTACTTC. It yields the protein CACRQGRYEQYF.

This clone was picked up a small number of times. The chain has TRBV6-8 and TRBJ2-6; D perhaps matches TRBD1 (7 bases). Trimming left V 8 bases short and J 3 bases short, with 14 bases between. The CDR3 spans 15 residues. The germline CDR1 and CDR2 sequences are MNHGY and SAAAGT. The CDR3 DNA follows: TGTGCCAGCCGAAACAGGGGAGGTGGGGCCAACGTCCTGACTTTC. Translation gives CASRNRGGGANVLTF.

This clone qualifies as large. The rearrangement uses TRBV6-8 and TRBJ2-1, with TRBD1 matching 7 bases. Germline lookup yields CDR1 MNHGY and CDR2 SAAAGT. Losses at the gene ends were 10 bases for V and 5 bases for J; bases not matched to a gene: 8. The CDR3 runs 13 residues. The CDR3 spells CATRQGRHNEQFF. The CDR3 DNA sequence: TGTGCCACAAGACAGGGCCGACACAATGAGCAGTTCTTC.

CDR3 bases: TGTGCCAGTAGTTTGGGACTAGCGGGGCCCTACAATGAGCAGTTCTTC. Protein product: CASSLGLAGPYNEQFF. The rearrangement joins TRBV19 to TRBJ2-1, with 13 bases identical to TRBD2. V dropped 5 bases and J dropped 2; count of bases not matched to a gene: 3. Germline V gene sequence: CDR1 LNHDA, CDR2 SQIVND (reference sequence). The length of the CDR3 is 16 residues.